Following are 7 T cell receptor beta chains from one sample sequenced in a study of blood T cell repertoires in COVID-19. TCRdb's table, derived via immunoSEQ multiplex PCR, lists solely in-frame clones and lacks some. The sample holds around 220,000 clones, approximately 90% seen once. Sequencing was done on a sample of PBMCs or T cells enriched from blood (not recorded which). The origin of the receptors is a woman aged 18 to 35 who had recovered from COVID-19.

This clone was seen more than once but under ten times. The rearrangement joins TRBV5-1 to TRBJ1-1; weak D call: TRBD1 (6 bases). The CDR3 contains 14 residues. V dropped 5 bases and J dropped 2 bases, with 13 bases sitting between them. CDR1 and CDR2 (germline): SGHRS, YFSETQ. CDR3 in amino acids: CASRAGAVNTEAFF. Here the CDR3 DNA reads TGCGCCAGCAGGGCAGGGGCGGTCAACACTGAAGCTTTCTTT.

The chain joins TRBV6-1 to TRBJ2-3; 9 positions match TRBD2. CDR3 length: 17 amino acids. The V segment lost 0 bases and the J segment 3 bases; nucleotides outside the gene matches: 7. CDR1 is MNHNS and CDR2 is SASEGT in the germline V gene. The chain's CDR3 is CASSEAEREVGTDTQYF. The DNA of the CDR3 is TGTGCCAGCAGTGAAGCGGAGCGGGAGGTTGGGACAGATACGCAGTATTTT.

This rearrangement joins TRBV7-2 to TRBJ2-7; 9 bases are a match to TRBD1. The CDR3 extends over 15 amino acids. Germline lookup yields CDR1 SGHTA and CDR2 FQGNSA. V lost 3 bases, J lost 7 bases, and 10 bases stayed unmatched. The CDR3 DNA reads TGTGCCAGCAGCTTGAGAGGACAGGGGATGAGGGAGCAGTACTTC. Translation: CASSLRGQGMREQYF. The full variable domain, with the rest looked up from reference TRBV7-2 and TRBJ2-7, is GAGVSQSPSNKVTEKGKDVELRCDPISGHTALYWYRQSLGQGLEFLIYFQGNSAPDKSGLPSDRFSAERTGGSVSTLTIQRTQQEDSAVYLCASSLRGQGMREQYFGPGTRLTVT.

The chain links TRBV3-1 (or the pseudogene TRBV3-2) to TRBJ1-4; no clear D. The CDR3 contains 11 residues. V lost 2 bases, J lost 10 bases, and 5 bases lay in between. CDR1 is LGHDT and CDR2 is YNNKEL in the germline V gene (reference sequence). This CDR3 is CASSQTRKLFF. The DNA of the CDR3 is TGTGCCAGCAGCCAAACGAGAAAACTGTTTTTT.

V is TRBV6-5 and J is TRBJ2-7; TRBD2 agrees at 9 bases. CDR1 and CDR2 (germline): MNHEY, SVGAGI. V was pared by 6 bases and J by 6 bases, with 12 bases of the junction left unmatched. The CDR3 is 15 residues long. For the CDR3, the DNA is TGTGCCAGCAGCTCGCGCGGGAGGGCTTTTCGCGAGCAGTACTTC. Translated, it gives CASSSRGRAFREQYF.

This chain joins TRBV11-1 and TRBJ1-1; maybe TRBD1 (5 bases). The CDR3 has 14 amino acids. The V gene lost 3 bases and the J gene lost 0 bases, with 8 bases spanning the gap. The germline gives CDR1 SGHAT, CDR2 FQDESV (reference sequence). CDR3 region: CASSFDSLNTEAFF. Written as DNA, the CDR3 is TGTGCCAGCAGCTTTGACAGCCTGAACACTGAAGCTTTCTTT.

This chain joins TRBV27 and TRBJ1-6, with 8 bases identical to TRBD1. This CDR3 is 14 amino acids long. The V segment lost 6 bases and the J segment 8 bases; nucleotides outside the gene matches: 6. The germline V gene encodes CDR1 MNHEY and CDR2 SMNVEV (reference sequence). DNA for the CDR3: TGTGCCAGCAGATGGACAGGGTTTGATTCACCCCTCCACTTT. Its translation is CASRWTGFDSPLHF.